Each of the 28 T cell receptor beta chains below was sequenced from the same sample in a study of T cells in localized non-small cell lung cancer. Assay used: immunoSEQ multiplex PCR; TCRdb lists only in-frame clones, some missing. The sample contains 65,000 to 95,000 clones, 60% to 85% of which appear only once. The sample was PBMCs, taken before any cancer treatment. These receptors were taken from a man between 35 and 75 years old with stage II squamous cell lung carcinoma.

The chain recombines TRBV19 with TRBJ2-1; possibly TRBD2 for D (6 bases). The CDR3 extends over 14 amino acids. The germline CDR1 and CDR2 sequences are LNHDA and SQIVND (reference sequence). The ends were cut back, 3 bases at V and 8 bases at J, with 14 bases in the middle. The CDR3 coding sequence is TGTGCCAGTAGTATGGAGGGCCCGGGCCATGAGCAGTTCTTC. It translates to CASSMEGPGHEQFF.

The chain couples TRBV10-3 to TRBJ1-1, with D possibly being TRBD1 (5 bases). The CDR3 totals 12 residues. V dropped 5 bases and J dropped 5 bases, with 9 bases sitting between them. Germline loops: CDR1 ENHRY, CDR2 SYGVKD. The DNA of the CDR3 is TGTGCCATCAGTCGGGGGGAAACTGAAGCTTTCTTT. Its protein is CAISRGETEAFF.

The chain employs TRBV19 and TRBJ1-2, with TRBD1 matching over 10 bases. Germline values: CDR1 LNHDA, CDR2 SQIVND (reference sequence). CDR3 length: 15 residues. J was trimmed by 2 bases and V by 7 bases; bases with no gene match: 7. Here the CDR3 DNA reads TGTGCCAGTATTGGGACAGGGGAAGGGAACTATGGCTACACCTTC. Encoded protein: CASIGTGEGNYGYTF. The full variable domain, rest sourced from reference TRBV19 and TRBJ1-2, is DGGITQSPKYLFRKEGQNVTLSCEQNLNHDAMYWYRQDPGQGLRLIYYSQIVNDFQKGDIAEGYSVSREKKESFPLTVTSAQKNPTAFYLCASIGTGEGNYGYTFGSGTRLTVV.

J is TRBJ1-2 and V is TRBV9; no firm D call. From germline, CDR1 is SGDLS and CDR2 YYNGEE. The CDR3 runs 14 residues. V lost 3 bases to trimming and J lost 0 bases, with 9 bases between them. The CDR3 bases are TGTGCCAGCAGCGGGACGGTGACTAACTATGGCTACACCTTC. Amino acids: CASSGTVTNYGYTF.

V gene TRBV28 combines with J gene TRBJ2-7; no definite D call. Per germline, CDR1 MDHEN and CDR2 SYDVKM. Trimming removed 5 bases from V and 4 bases from J, with 15 bases in between. This CDR3 is 14 amino acids long. The CDR3 loop is CASSLSSPPYEQYF. The CDR3 DNA sequence: TGTGCCAGCAGTCTCTCTTCCCCACCGTACGAGCAGTACTTC.

The V call is TRBV5-4, the J call TRBJ2-7; the match to TRBD1 covers 8 bases. Germline V gives CDR1 SGHNT, CDR2 YYREEE (reference sequence). V gave up 10 bases and J gave up 1 base; unmatched junction bases: 7. The CDR3 is 13 residues long. This CDR3 reads CAGGTGNSYEQYF. Written as DNA, the CDR3 is TGTGCCGGGGGGACAGGAAATTCCTACGAGCAGTACTTC.

The rearrangement joins TRBV29-1 to TRBJ2-1; TRBD1 matches 11 bases. Germline V gene lookup returns CDR1 SQVTM and CDR2 ANQGSEA. This CDR3 region has 20 residues. The trim removed 3 bases at V and 3 bases at J, leaving 19 bases unmatched. DNA of the CDR3: TGCAGCGTTGATGGGGTTTTCGGGACAGGGGGAGTCTCGGACTACAATGAGCAGTTCTTC. This encodes CSVDGVFGTGGVSDYNEQFF.

The chain combines TRBV5-1 with TRBJ2-3, with D maybe TRBD1 (6 bases). CDR3 length: 15 amino acids. V was cut by 7 bases and J by 1 base, with 16 bases left in between. In germline, CDR1 is SGHRS, CDR2 YFSETQ. CDR3 sequence (DNA): TGCGCCAGCGCCCTAGAGGGGGATGGCACAGATACGCAGTATTTT. Residues: CASALEGDGTDTQYF.

The rearrangement joins TRBV27 to TRBJ2-7; TRBD1 might be the D (6 bases). The CDR3 extends over 13 amino acids. CDR1 is MNHEY and CDR2 is SMNVEV in the germline V gene (reference sequence). V lost 2 bases, J lost 6 bases, and 11 bases lay in between. The DNA of the CDR3 is TGTGCCAGCAGTTTAACTACAGGGACCGAGCAGTACTTC. Its protein is CASSLTTGTEQYF.

The rearrangement links TRBV5-1 to TRBJ1-4; 7 bases match TRBD1. With V trimmed by 3 bases and J by 7 bases, 6 bases remained unmatched. The CDR3 has 14 amino acids. Germline assignment: CDR1 SGHRS and CDR2 YFSETQ. The CDR3 reads CASSSGQEGEKLFF. The CDR3 bases are TGCGCCAGCAGCTCCGGACAGGAAGGTGAAAAACTGTTTTTT.

The rearrangement joins TRBV10-3 to TRBJ1-5; no clear D. V dropped 0 bases and J dropped 9 bases, with 9 bases sitting between them. The CDR3 totals 13 residues. Germline lookup yields CDR1 ENHRY and CDR2 SYGVKD. Here the CDR3 DNA reads TGTGCCATCAGTGAGTCCCAAATTGCGCCCCAGCATTTT. Encoded protein: CAISESQIAPQHF.

This chain uses TRBV27 with TRBJ1-1; perhaps TRBD1 as D (6 bases). This CDR3 contains 13 residues. Per germline, CDR1 MNHEY and CDR2 SMNVEV (reference sequence). V gave up 2 bases and J gave up 5 bases, with 9 bases separating them. CDR3: CASSLQGWTEAFF. Written as DNA, the CDR3 is TGTGCCAGCAGTTTACAGGGGTGGACTGAAGCTTTCTTT.

The V gene is TRBV29-1, the J gene TRBJ1-2, with 9 bases matching TRBD1. CDR1 and CDR2 (germline): SQVTM, ANQGSEA. The CDR3 totals 15 residues. V dropped 5 bases and J dropped 0; count of bases not matched to a gene: 7. The CDR3 is CSVLDRDRANYGYTF. In DNA, the CDR3 is TGCAGCGTTCTTGACCGGGACAGGGCTAACTATGGCTACACCTTC. Using reference TRBV29-1 and TRBJ1-2 for the parts outside the CDR3, the full variable domain is SAVISQKPSRDICQRGTSLTIQCQVDSQVTMMFWYRQQPGQSLTLIATANQGSEATYESGFVIDKFPISRPNLTFSTLTVSNMSPEDSSIYLCSVLDRDRANYGYTFGSGTRLTVV.

This chain uses TRBV5-1 with TRBJ2-2, with 7 bases lining up with TRBD1. J lost 4 bases, V lost 5 bases, and 8 bases had no gene match. CDR1 and CDR2 (germline): SGHRS, YFSETQ. CDR3 length equals 15 residues. The CDR3 protein is CASRSGTVFTGELFF. The CDR3 nucleotides are TGCGCCAGCAGGTCCGGGACAGTGTTCACCGGGGAGCTGTTTTTT.

V usage is TRBV6-6 and J usage is TRBJ2-7; D may be TRBD1 (5 bases). The germline CDR1 and CDR2 sequences are MNHNY and SVGAGI (reference sequence). The ends were cut back, 2 bases at V and 3 bases at J, with 14 bases in the middle. This CDR3 spans 15 amino acids. CDR3 amino acids: CASSYGRVPIYEQYF. The CDR3 DNA is TGTGCCAGCAGTTACGGCAGGGTTCCTATCTACGAGCAGTACTTC.

This clone occurred a few times. The CDR3 sequence: CASSIIWGNEQFF. The CDR3 nucleotides are TGTGCCAGCAGCATTATATGGGGGAATGAGCAGTTCTTC. The gene calls are TRBV11-2 and TRBJ2-1; D may be TRBD1 or TRBD2 (5 bases each). Germline V gives CDR1 SGHAT, CDR2 FQNNGV. The CDR3 has 13 residues. V dropped 5 bases and J dropped 7 bases, with 12 bases sitting between them.

The rearrangement links TRBV9 to TRBJ1-5, with no clear D. CDR1 and CDR2 from the germline V gene are SGDLS and YYNGEE. V lost 0 bases and J 0 bases, leaving 4 bases between the germline ends. The CDR3 is 14 amino acids. The CDR3 DNA follows: TGTGCCAGCAGCGTAGACGGTAGCAATCAGCCCCAGCATTTT. This translates into CASSVDGSNQPQHF.

The chain uses TRBV9 and TRBJ2-3, with D tentatively TRBD1 (5 bases). CDR3 length: 15 residues. Per the germline V gene, CDR1 is SGDLS and CDR2 is YYNGEE. With 0 bases removed from V and 4 bases from J, the gap between germline ends came to 12 bases. Written as DNA, the CDR3 is TGTGCCAGCAGCGTAGCAGCAGGGATCGCAGATACGCAGTATTTT. This encodes CASSVAAGIADTQYF.

The count of this clone is one. V is TRBV5-4 and J is TRBJ2-1; D gene ambiguous. The CDR3 is 13 amino acids. Trimming cost V 0 bases and J 5 bases, with 6 bases left between them. Germline values: CDR1 SGHNT, CDR2 YYREEE (reference sequence). The CDR3 coding sequence is TGTGCCAGCAGCTTGGACTTAAACAATGAGCAGTTCTTC. This sequence encodes CASSLDLNNEQFF.

The genes are TRBV11-2 and TRBJ2-1, with 10 positions matching TRBD1. The CDR3 runs 14 residues. Unmatched junction bases numbered 4, after V lost 2 bases and J lost 9 bases. Germline assignment: CDR1 SGHAT and CDR2 FQNNGV. CDR3 region: CASSLNRDRGEQFF. The CDR3 DNA sequence: TGTGCCAGCAGCTTAAACCGGGACAGGGGTGAGCAGTTCTTC. The full variable domain, rest sourced from reference TRBV11-2 and TRBJ2-1, is EAGVAQSPRYKIIEKRQSVAFWCNPISGHATLYWYQQILGQGPKLLIQFQNNGVVDDSQLPKDRFSAERLKGVDSTLKIQPAKLEDSAVYLCASSLNRDRGEQFFGPGTRLTVL.

The chain employs TRBV28 and TRBJ2-1; TRBD2 matches 8 bases. The length of the CDR3 is 17 residues. Per germline, CDR1 MDHEN and CDR2 SYDVKM. Trimming cost V 2 bases and J 3 bases; bases outside gene matches: 9. The CDR3 DNA is TGTGCCAGCAGTTTAATCGGGGGGGGTAGCGTCTACAATGAGCAGTTCTTC. Translation gives CASSLIGGGSVYNEQFF.

This clone has only a few counts. The V and J genes are TRBV19 and TRBJ2-7, with 9 bases that match TRBD1. The CDR3 is 13 amino acids. V lost 3 bases to trimming and J lost 6 bases; unmatched junction nucleotides: 3. CDR1 is LNHDA, CDR2 SQIVND, per germline (reference sequence). For the CDR3, the DNA is TGTGCCAGTAGTATGGGACAGGGCGCCGAGCAGTACTTC. Translated, it gives CASSMGQGAEQYF.

The rearrangement joins TRBV6-5 to TRBJ1-6, with 8 bases fitting TRBD1. V gave up 5 bases and J gave up 10 bases; unmatched junction bases: 7. CDR1 is MNHEY and CDR2 is SVGAGI in the germline V gene. This CDR3 comprises 14 residues. The CDR3 is CASSPDRVMSPLHF. As DNA, the CDR3 is TGTGCCAGCAGTCCGGACAGGGTAATGTCACCCCTCCACTTT.

CDR3 in DNA: TGTGCCAGCAGTTATCGTCTAGCGGGACACAATGAGCAGTTCTTC. Translation: CASSYRLAGHNEQFF. The rearrangement links TRBV6-5 to TRBJ2-1, with 9 bases that match TRBD2. The CDR3 contains 15 residues. V dropped 3 bases and J dropped 5; count of bases not matched to a gene: 5. The V gene's germline CDR1 is MNHEY and CDR2 SVGAGI.

This chain connects TRBV28 to TRBJ1-2; 11 bases match TRBD1. Germline V gives CDR1 MDHEN, CDR2 SYDVKM. V gave up 6 bases and J gave up 8 bases; unmatched junction bases: 8. CDR3 size: 14 residues. CDR3 in DNA: TGTGCCAGCAGATCCCTCGGACAGGGGGCAGGCTACACCTTC. Amino acids: CASRSLGQGAGYTF.

This clone was seen a few times. This rearrangement joins TRBV11-2 to TRBJ2-1; a weak D match, TRBD1 (7 bases). Trimming removed 5 bases from V and 7 bases from J, with 21 bases in between. Germline CDR1 and CDR2: SGHAT and FQNNGV. CDR3 length: 16 amino acids. CDR3 loop: CASSPSGAGGNNEQFF. CDR3 nucleotides: TGTGCCAGCAGCCCGTCCGGGGCAGGGGGGAATAATGAGCAGTTCTTC.

The rearrangement uses TRBV6-5 and TRBJ2-1; 10 nucleotides align to TRBD2. The J segment lost 5 bases and the V segment lost 3 bases, leaving 4 bases of the junction unmatched. Germline V gene sequence: CDR1 MNHEY, CDR2 SVGAGI. The CDR3 sequence is 15 residues long. CDR3 region: CASSYVSGGNNEQFF. CDR3 in DNA: TGTGCCAGCAGTTATGTTAGCGGGGGGAACAATGAGCAGTTCTTC.

The chain links TRBV7-9 to TRBJ2-2, with D uncertain. Germline V gene data show CDR1 as SEHNR and CDR2 as FQNEAQ (reference sequence). Trimming removed 7 bases from V and 1 base from J, with 16 bases in between. CDR3 length: 16 amino acids. The chain's CDR3 is CASTSLGQVNTGELFF. The CDR3 nucleotides are TGTGCCAGCACCTCACTCGGGCAGGTGAACACCGGGGAGCTGTTTTTT.